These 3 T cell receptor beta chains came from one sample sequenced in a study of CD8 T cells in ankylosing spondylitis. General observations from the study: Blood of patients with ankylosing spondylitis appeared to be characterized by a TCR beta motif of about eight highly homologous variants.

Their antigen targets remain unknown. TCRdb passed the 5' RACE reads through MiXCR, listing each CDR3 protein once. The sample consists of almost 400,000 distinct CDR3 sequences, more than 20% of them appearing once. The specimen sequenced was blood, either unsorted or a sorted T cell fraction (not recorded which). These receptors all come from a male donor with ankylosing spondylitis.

CDR3 sequence (DNA): TGTGCCAGCAGCTTAAAATCAGGATTGGACTACAATGAGCAGTTCTTC. Its translation: CASSLKSGLDYNEQFF. The chain joins TRBV7-3 to TRBJ2-1; D is unresolved. Per germline, CDR1 SGHTA and CDR2 FQGTGA. This CDR3 is 16 amino acids long. V was clipped by 1 base and J by 3 bases, with 13 bases between them. Filled out from reference TRBV7-3 and TRBJ2-1, the complete variable domain reads GAGVSQTPSNKVTEKGKYVELRCDPISGHTALYWYRQSLGQGPEFLIYFQGTGAADDSGLPNDRFFAVRPEGSVSTLKIQRTERGDSAVYLCASSLKSGLDYNEQFFGPGTRLTVL.

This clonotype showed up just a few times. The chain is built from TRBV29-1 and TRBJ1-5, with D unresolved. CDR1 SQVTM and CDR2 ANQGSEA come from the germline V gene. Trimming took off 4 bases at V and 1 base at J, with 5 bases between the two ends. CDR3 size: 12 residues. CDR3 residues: CSVGVSNQPQHF. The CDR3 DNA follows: TGCAGCGTTGGGGTGAGCAATCAGCCCCAGCATTTT.

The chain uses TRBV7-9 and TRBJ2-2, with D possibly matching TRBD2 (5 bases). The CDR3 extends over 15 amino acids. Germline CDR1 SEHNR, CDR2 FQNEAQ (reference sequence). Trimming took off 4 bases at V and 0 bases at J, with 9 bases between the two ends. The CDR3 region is CASSSRRANTGELFF. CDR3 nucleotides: TGTGCCAGCAGCTCGAGGCGGGCGAACACCGGGGAGCTGTTTTTT.